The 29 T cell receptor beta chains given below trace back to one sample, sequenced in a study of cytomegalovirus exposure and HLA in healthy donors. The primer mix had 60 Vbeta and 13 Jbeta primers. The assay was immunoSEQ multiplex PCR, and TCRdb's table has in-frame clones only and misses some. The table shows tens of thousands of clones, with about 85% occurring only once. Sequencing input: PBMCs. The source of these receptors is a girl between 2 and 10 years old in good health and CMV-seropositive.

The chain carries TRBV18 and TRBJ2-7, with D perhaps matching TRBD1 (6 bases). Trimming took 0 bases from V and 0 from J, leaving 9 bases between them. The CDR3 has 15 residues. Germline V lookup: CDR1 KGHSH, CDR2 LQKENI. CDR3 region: CASSPPVQGSYEQYF. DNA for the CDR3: TGTGCCAGCTCACCACCGGTACAGGGCTCCTACGAGCAGTACTTC.

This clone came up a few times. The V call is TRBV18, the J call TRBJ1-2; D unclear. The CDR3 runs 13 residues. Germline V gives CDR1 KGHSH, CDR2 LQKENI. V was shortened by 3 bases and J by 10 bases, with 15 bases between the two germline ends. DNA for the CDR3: TGTGCCAGCTCACCGACTGATGAAATCCCCTACACCTTC. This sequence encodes CASSPTDEIPYTF.

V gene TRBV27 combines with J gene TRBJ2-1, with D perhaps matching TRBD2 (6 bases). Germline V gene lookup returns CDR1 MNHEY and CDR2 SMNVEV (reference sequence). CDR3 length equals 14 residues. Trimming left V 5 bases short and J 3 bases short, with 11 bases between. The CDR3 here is CASSPRGYYNEQFF. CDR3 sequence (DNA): TGTGCCAGCAGTCCGCGGGGTTACTACAATGAGCAGTTCTTC.

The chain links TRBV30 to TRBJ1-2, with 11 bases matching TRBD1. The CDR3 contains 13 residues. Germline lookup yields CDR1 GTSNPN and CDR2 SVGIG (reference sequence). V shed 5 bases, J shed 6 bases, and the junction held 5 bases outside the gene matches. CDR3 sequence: CAWARDRGNGYTF. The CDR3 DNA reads TGTGCCTGGGCCCGGGACAGGGGGAATGGCTACACCTTC. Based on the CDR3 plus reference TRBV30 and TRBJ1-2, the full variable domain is SQTIHQWPATLVQPVGSPLSLECTVEGTSNPNLYWYRQAAGRGLQLLFYSVGIGQISSEVPQNLSASRPQDRQFILSSKKLLLSDSGFYLCAWARDRGNGYTFGSGTRLTVV.

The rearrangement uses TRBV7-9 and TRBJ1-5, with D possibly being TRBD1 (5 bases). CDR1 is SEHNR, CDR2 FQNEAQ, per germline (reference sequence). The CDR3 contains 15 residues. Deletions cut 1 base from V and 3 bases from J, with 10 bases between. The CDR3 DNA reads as TGTGCCAGCAGCTTAGACAGGACCTCCAATCAGCCCCAGCATTTT. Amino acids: CASSLDRTSNQPQHF.

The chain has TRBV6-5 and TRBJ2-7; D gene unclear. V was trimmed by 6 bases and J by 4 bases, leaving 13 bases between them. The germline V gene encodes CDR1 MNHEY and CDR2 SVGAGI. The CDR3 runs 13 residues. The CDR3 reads CASSSSAYYEQYF. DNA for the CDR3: TGTGCCAGCAGCTCAAGTGCGTATTACGAGCAGTACTTC.

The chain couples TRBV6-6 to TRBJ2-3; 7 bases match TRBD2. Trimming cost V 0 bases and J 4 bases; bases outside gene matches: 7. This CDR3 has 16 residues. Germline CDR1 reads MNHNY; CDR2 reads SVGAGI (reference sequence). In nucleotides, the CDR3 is TGTGCCAGCAGTTACTCGAAGCGGGATAGACCAGATACGCAGTATTTT. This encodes CASSYSKRDRPDTQYF.

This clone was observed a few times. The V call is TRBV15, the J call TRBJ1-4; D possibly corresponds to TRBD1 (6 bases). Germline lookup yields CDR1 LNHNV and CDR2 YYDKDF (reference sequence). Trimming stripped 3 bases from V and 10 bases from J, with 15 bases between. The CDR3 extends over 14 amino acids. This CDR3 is CATSSHQGRGKLFF. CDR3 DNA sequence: TGTGCCACCAGCAGCCACCAGGGGAGAGGAAAACTGTTTTTT. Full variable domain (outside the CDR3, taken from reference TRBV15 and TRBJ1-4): DAMVIQNPRYQVTQFGKPVTLSCSQTLNHNVMYWYQQKSSQAPKLLFHYYDKDFNNEADTPDNFQSRRPNTSFCFLDIRSPGLGDTAMYLCATSSHQGRGKLFFGSGTQLSVL.

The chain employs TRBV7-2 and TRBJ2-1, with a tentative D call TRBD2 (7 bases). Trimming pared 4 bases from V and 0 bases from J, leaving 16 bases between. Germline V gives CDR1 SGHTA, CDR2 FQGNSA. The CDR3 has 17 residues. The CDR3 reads CASSSNHRGASYNEQFF. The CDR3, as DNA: TGTGCCAGCAGCTCAAATCATCGGGGGGCCTCCTACAATGAGCAGTTCTTC.

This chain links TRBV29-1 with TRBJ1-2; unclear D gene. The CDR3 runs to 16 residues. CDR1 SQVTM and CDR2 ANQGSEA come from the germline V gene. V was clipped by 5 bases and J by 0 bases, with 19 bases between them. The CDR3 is CSVYEIFTRTNYGYTF. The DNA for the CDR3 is TGCAGCGTTTACGAAATATTTACACGTACTAACTATGGCTACACCTTC.

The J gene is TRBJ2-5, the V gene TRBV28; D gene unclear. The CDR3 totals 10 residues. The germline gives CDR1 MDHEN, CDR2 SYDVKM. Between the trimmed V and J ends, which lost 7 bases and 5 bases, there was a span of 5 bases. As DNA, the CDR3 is TGTGCCAGCATGAGGGAGACCCAGTACTTC. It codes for CASMRETQYF.

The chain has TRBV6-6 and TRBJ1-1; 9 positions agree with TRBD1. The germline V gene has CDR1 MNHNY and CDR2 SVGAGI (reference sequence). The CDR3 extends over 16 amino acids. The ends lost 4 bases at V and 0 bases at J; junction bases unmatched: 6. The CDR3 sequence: CASSFDRGSMNTEAFF. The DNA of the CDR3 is TGTGCCAGCAGTTTCGACAGGGGGAGTATGAACACTGAAGCTTTCTTT.

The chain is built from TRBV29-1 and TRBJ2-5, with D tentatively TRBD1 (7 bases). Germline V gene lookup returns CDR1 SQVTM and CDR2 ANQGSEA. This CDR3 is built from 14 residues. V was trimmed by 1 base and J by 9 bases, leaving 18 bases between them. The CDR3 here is CSVEGDRVGEAQYF. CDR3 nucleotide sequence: TGCAGCGTTGAAGGCGACAGGGTCGGGGAGGCCCAGTACTTC.

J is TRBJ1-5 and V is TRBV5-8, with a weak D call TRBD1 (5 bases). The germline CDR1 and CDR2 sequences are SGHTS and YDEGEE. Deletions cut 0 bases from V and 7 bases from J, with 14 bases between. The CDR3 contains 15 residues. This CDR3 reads CASSLGDGGGQPQHF. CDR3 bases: TGTGCCAGCAGCTTGGGGGACGGGGGAGGACAGCCCCAGCATTTT. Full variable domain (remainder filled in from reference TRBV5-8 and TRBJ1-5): EAGVTQSPTHLIKTRGQQATLRCSPISGHTSVYWYQQALGLGLQFLLWYDEGEERNRGNFPPRFSGRQFPNYSSELNVNALELEDSALYLCASSLGDGGGQPQHFGDGTRLSIL.

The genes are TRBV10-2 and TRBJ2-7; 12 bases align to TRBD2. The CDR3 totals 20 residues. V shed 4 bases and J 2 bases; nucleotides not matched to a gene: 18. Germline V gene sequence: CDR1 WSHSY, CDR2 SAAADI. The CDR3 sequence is CASSGPTLWASGRGTYEQYF. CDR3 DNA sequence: TGCGCCAGCAGTGGCCCCACCCTATGGGCTAGCGGGAGGGGAACCTACGAGCAGTACTTC.

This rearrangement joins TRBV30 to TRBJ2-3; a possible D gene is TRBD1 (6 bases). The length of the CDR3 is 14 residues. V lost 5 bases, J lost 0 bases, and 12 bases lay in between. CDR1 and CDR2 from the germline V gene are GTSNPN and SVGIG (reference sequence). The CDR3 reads CAWRDTASTDTQYF. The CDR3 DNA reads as TGTGCCTGGCGGGACACAGCTAGCACAGATACGCAGTATTTT.

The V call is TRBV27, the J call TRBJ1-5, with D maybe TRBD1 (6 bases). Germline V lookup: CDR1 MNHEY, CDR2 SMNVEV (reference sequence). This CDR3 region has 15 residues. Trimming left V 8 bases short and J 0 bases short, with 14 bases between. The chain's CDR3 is CASGNTGYSNQPQHF. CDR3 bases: TGTGCCAGCGGAAATACAGGGTATAGCAATCAGCCCCAGCATTTT.

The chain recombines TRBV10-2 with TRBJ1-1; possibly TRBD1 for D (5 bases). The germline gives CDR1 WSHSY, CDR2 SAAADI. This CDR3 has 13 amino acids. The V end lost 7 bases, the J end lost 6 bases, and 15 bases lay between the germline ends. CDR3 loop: CASTGGAASEAFF. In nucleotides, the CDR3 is TGCGCCAGCACGGGAGGGGCTGCCTCTGAAGCTTTCTTT.

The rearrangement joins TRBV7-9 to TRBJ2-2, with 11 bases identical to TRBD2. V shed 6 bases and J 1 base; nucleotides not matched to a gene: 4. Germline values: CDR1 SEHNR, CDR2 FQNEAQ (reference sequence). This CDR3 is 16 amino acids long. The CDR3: CASRPGLAGNTGELFF. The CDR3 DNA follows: TGTGCCAGCAGGCCCGGACTAGCGGGGAACACCGGGGAGCTGTTTTTT.

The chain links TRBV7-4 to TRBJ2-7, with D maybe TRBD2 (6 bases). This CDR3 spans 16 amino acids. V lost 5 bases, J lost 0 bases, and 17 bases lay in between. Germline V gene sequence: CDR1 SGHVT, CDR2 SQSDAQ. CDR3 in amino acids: CASSPLPGRGSYEQYF. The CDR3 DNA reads TGTGCCAGCAGCCCATTACCGGGGCGGGGCTCCTACGAGCAGTACTTC. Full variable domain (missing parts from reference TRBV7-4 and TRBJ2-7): GAGVSQSPRYKVAKRGRDVALRCDSISGHVTLYWYRQTLGQGSEVLTYSQSDAQRDKSGRPSGRFSAERPERSVSTLKIQRTEQGDSAVYLCASSPLPGRGSYEQYFGPGTRLTVT.

In nucleotides, the CDR3 is TGTGCCAGCAGCCGGGCGGGTTTTCAGGAGACCCAGTACTTC. This codes for CASSRAGFQETQYF. This sequence joins TRBV7-2 and TRBJ2-5; tentative D call: TRBD2 (5 bases). CDR1 and CDR2 from the germline V gene are SGHTA and FQGNSA. This CDR3 spans 14 amino acids. The V gene lost 5 bases and the J gene lost 5 bases, with 15 bases spanning the gap.

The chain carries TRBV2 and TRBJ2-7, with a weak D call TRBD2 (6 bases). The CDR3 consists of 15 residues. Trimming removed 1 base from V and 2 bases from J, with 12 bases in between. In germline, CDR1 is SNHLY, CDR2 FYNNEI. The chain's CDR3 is CASSEGTGGAYEQYF. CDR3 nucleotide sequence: TGTGCCAGCAGTGAAGGAACAGGAGGGGCCTACGAGCAGTACTTC. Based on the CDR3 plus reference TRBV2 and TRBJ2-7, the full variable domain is EPEVTQTPSHQVTQMGQEVILRCVPISNHLYFYWYRQILGQKVEFLVSFYNNEISEKSEIFDDQFSVERPDGSNFTLKIRSTKLEDSAMYFCASSEGTGGAYEQYFGPGTRLTVT.

In nucleotides, the CDR3 is TGTGCCAGCAGTGAGGGAGGGTTTGAAGCTTTCTTT. Amino acids: CASSEGGFEAFF. The chain employs TRBV2 and TRBJ1-1, with D uncertain. The germline gives CDR1 SNHLY, CDR2 FYNNEI. With 3 bases removed from V and 7 bases from J, the gap between germline ends came to 9 bases. The CDR3 covers 12 residues.

This CDR3 is CASSPVVGANEQFF. CDR3 nucleotides: TGCGCCAGCAGCCCCGTTGTGGGGGCTAATGAGCAGTTCTTC. This chain uses TRBV5-1 with TRBJ2-1, with D possibly matching TRBD1 (6 bases). The germline gives CDR1 SGHRS, CDR2 YFSETQ. The CDR3 is 14 amino acids. V shed 4 bases and J shed 7 bases, with 15 bases lying between them.

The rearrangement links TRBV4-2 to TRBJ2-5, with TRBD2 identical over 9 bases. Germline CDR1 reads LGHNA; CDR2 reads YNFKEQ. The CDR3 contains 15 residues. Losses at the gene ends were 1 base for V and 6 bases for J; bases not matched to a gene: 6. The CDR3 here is CASSQVSGSSKTQYF. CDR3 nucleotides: TGTGCCAGCAGCCAAGTTAGCGGGAGTTCCAAGACCCAGTACTTC.

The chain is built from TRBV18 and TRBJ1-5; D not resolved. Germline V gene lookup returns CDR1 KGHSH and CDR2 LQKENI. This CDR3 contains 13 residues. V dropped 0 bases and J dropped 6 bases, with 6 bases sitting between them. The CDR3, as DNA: TGTGCCAGCTCACCACCCGGTAGTCAGCCCCAGCATTTT. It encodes CASSPPGSQPQHF.

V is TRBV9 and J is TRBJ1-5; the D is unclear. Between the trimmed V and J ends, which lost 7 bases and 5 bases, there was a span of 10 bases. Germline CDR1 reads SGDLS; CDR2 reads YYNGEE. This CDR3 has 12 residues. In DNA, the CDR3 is TGTGCCAGCGGGCAGTACTATCAGCCCCAGCATTTT. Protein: CASGQYYQPQHF.

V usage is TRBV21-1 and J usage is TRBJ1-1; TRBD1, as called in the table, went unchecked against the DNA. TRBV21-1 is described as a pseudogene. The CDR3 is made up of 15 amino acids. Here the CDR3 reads CASSKVYNMNTEAFF. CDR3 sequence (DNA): TGTGCCAGCAGCAAAGTGTACAACATGAACACTGAAGCTTTCTTT.

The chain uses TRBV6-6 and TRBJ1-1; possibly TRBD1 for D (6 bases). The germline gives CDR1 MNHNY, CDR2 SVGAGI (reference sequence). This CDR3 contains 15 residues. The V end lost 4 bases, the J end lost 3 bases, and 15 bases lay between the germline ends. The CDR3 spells CASSLTDEGDTEAFF. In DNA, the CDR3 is TGTGCCAGCAGTTTAACAGACGAGGGGGACACTGAAGCTTTCTTT.